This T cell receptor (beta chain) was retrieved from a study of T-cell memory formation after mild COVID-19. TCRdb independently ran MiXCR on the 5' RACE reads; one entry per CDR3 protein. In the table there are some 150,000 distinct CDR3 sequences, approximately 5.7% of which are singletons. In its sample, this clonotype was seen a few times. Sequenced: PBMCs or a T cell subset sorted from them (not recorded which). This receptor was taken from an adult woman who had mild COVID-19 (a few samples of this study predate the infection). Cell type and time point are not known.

The CDR3, as DNA: TGTGCCAGCAGGACCGGGGGGATACAGACCCAGTACTTC. Its translation: CASRTGGIQTQYF. The V gene is TRBV5-6, the J gene TRBJ2-5, with 7 positions matching TRBD2. In germline, CDR1 is SGHDT, CDR2 YYEEEE. The CDR3 is 13 amino acids. After removal of 5 bases from V and 6 bases from J, the junction contained 7 bases not matched to a gene. Combining the CDR3 with reference TRBV5-6 and TRBJ2-5 gives the whole variable domain DAGVTQSPTHLIKTRGQQVTLRCSPKSGHDTVSWYQQALGQGPQFIFQYYEEEERQRGNFPDRFSGHQFPNYSSELNVNALLLGDSALYLCASRTGGIQTQYFGPGTRLLVL.